Below, one T cell receptor beta chain is given with its context. Its antigen has not been determined. Base qualities are not provided; no much larger clone lies one nucleotide away. The library was obtained by 5' RACE. Instrument on record: Illumina HiSeq 2000. A universal primer binding site was introduced by template switching, and a unique molecular identifier was present in the final cDNA, enabling accurate counting of TCR cDNA molecules. Specific primers in the conserved constant-segment region were used to synthesize first-strand cDNA for the TCR alpha and beta chains. To control for contamination, every cDNA library carried two barcodes: a SMART-Mk sample barcode plus Illumina barcodes. TruSeq adapter sequences and Illumina sample barcodes were added in two successive PCR steps. The Illumina HiSeq platform was used with custom primers to sequence TCR alpha and beta cDNA libraries. Per the original workflow: MiGEC was used to process raw reads and extract unique molecular identifiers, and MiXCR was used to find CDR3 positions. For each individual, recombination models were inferred using an EM algorithm with the repgenHMM and IGoR tools. Shared clonotypes were analyzed with the tcR package in R, and sharing was normalized by the product of cloneset sizes. To study raw recombination free of thymic and clonal selection effects, out-of-frame nonproductive sequences were analyzed. TCRdb ran its own pipeline on the public reads, namely fastp trimming at Q25 and MiXCR clone calling, and kept in-frame beta chains. Each CDR3 protein appears once, grouped with its most common genes and DNA. These V and J calls are TCRdb output, not the study's own analysis. The sample yields 200,000 to 250,000 distinct CDR3 sequences; 7.5% were counted once. 1.9% of the sample belongs to the ten largest clones.

The data belong to a study of identical twins (dated by TCRdb to the mid-2010s). Regarding the study in general: To test whether fetal clonotypes persist, this study deep-sequenced TCR alpha and beta repertoires from monozygotic twins, from unrelated adults of various ages, and from cord blood. To rule out contamination, the twin experiments were replicated at different times with different library preparation protocols. Broader findings and caveats from the paper: Out-of-frame TCR alpha sequences shared between twins showed an excess of low generation-probability sequences compared with coincidental sharing between unrelated individuals. Invariant T cells such as MAIT and iNKT could partly confound zero-insertion analyses, although diverse VJ usage argued against such confounding for most clonotypes. A weaker excess of twin sharing was found in beta out-of-frame sequences because the signal-to-noise ratio was lowered by fewer shared sequences. Recombination models systematically underestimated out-of-frame TCR alpha sharing in monozygotic twins but agreed with sharing between unrelated individuals. Abundant cord blood beta clonotypes had fewer insertions, young adult naive repertoires showed a similar but weaker trend, and memory repertoires showed no such trend. Because the same donors could not be followed over many years, the conclusions depended on cross-sectional statistical analysis.

Every donor in the study was a healthy Caucasian. Three pairs of female monozygotic twins, all aged roughly 18 to 29 years, were included in the twin cohort. Miltenyi CD45RO+ enrichment and human naive T-cell isolation kits were used to isolate memory (CD45RO+) and naive T cells from PBMC. The germline V gene (reference sequence) provides CDR1 DFQATT and CDR2 SNEGSKA. A distance of 21 bases separates the germline ends of V and J, which lose 3 bases and 9 bases respectively. Taken from cysteine to phenylalanine, the CDR3 has 14 residues. Solely the CDR3 DNA is kept, with 42 bases framed from the first base. The same data also contributed to another study, on yellow fever vaccine responses in identical twins. Per that second paper: The authors reported that the T cell response to vaccination in identical twins appeared partly convergent and partly personalized. The study precisely tracked vaccine-responding T cell clones in identical twins.

The rearranged segments are TRBV20-1 and TRBJ2-7; a weak D assignment points to TRBD2 (6 bases agree). The clonotype originates from a woman between 18 and 30 years old in good health. The sequenced sample was memory (CD45RO+) T cells sorted from blood. This specimen's cell subset or site label, per the study, means: CD45RO+ enriched T cells. The nucleotide sequence reads as follows: TGCAGTGCTAGGCTCGGAGGGTCGGAAACCATGCAGTACTTC. This encodes CSARLGGSETMQYF.